One T cell receptor beta chain is described in this entry. This sample is part of a study of blood T cell repertoires in COVID-19. At the level of the study: Material from acute and convalescent COVID-19 was sourced from the United States, Italy and Spain. PBMCs, B-cell-depleted T cells, or T cells were the source of the cDNA or gDNA that made up the material.

Original data processing: Cell counts per sample came from amplifying reference gene primers. The table came from immunoSEQ multiplex PCR; TCRdb's copy has only in-frame clones and leaves some out. The V and J calls and clone size were taken over from that table, and D and trimming were inferred from the DNA. The table lists about 70,000 clones, 81% of them singletons. CDR1 and CDR2 from the germline V gene are ENHRY and SYGVKD. The V gene lost 6 bases and the J gene lost 6 bases, with 14 bases spanning the gap. This CDR3 has 13 residues. The rearrangement joins TRBV10-3 to TRBJ1-2; tentatively, D is TRBD1 (6 bases). The source is an older woman with acute or convalescent COVID-19. Sequencing input: peripheral blood. This CDR3 reads CAISAGTFNGYTF. As DNA, the CDR3 is TGTGCCATCAGCGCCGGGACATTCAATGGCTACACCTTC.